This T cell receptor beta chain emerged from a study of blood T cell repertoires in COVID-19. Study-wide context: Material from acute and convalescent COVID-19 was sourced from the United States, Italy and Spain.

In the authors' methods: By means of reference gene primer amplification, nucleated cell counts were estimated. Sequencing used immunoSEQ multiplex PCR; TCRdb keeps in-frame clones, though not all of them. For V, J and clone size, that table is used; D and trimming come from the DNA. The table has 430,000 or so clones, more than 75% seen once. The CDR3 extends over 14 amino acids. CDR1 is LNHDA, CDR2 SQIVND, per germline (reference sequence). V gave up 7 bases and J gave up 0 bases, with 12 bases separating them. Recruits, aged about 18 to 90 years, lived in 20 to 30 US areas. Participant reports of clinical history set cohort assignment.

The genes are TRBV19 and TRBJ1-1, with D tentatively TRBD1 (5 bases). The source material was PBMCs or T cells enriched from blood (not recorded which). The receptor comes from a woman aged 40 to 50 who had recovered from COVID-19. The DNA of the CDR3 is TGTGCCAGTACTCAAACAGGAGTGAACACTGAAGCTTTCTTT. Translating gives CASTQTGVNTEAFF.